This TCR beta chain was recovered during a study of blood T cell repertoires in COVID-19. Measured with immunoSEQ multiplex PCR; TCRdb has only the in-frame clones, and not every one. Of a few hundred thousand clones listed, 88% are singletons. V lost 6 bases and J lost 1; bases outside the gene matches: 5. Looked up from germline, CDR1 is MNHEY and CDR2 is SMNVEV (reference sequence). There are 15 residues in the CDR3. This chain links TRBV27 with TRBJ2-1, with 8 bases that match TRBD1. This sequence originates from a man aged 60 to 75 who had recovered from COVID-19. The sample was peripheral blood. The CDR3 sequence is CASSQGQVSYNEQFF. The DNA for the CDR3 is TGTGCCAGCAGCCAGGGACAGGTGTCCTACAATGAGCAGTTCTTC.